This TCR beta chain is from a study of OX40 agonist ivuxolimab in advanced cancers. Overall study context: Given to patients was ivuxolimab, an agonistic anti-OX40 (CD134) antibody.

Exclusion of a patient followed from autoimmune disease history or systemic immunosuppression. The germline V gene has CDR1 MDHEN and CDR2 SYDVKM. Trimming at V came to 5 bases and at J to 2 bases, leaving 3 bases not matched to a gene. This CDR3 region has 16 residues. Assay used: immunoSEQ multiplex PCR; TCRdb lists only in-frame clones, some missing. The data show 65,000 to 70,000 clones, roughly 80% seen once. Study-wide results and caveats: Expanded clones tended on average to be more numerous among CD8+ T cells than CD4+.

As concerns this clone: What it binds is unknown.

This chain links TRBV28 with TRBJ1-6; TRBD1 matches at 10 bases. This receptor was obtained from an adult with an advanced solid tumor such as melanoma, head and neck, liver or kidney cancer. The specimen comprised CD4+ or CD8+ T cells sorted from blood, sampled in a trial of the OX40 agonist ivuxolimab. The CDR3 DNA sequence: TGTGCCAGCAGTACGACAGGGGGCGCCTATAATTCACCCCTCCACTTT. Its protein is CASSTTGGAYNSPLHF.